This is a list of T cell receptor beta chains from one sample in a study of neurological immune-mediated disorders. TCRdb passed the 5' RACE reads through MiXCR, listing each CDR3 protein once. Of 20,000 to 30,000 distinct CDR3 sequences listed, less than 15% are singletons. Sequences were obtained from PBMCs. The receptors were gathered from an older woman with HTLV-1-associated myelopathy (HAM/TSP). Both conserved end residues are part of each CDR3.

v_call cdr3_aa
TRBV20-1 CSAPGGGGPNTEAFF
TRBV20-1 CSARAPGGGASRDTQYF
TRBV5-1 CASSLAATQETQYF
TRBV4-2 CASSQAVGEQYF
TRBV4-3 CASSQDWQGGDTQYF
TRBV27 CASSLRQEQFF
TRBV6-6 CASRPTGARETQYF
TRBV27 CASSGSPYGYTF
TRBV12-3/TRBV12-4 CASSLEQGPVGEKLFF
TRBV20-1 CSASRLAGLYEQYF
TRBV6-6 CASSYPLAGDYEQYF
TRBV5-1 CASSAEWGFEQYF
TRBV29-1 CSVESRNTIYF
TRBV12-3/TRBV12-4 CASRPGSSSYEQYF
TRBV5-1 CASSHTLGNTGELFF
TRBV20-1 CSAILQGRTDTQYF
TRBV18 CASSPGSVQGVFF
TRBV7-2 CASSLARALINNEQFF
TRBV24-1 CATSDLSQGTDTQYF
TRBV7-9 CASSLASGAVTGELFF
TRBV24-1 CATQRENYGYTF
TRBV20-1 CSAAKPSTYNEQFF
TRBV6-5 CASKQTPGQASSYEQYF